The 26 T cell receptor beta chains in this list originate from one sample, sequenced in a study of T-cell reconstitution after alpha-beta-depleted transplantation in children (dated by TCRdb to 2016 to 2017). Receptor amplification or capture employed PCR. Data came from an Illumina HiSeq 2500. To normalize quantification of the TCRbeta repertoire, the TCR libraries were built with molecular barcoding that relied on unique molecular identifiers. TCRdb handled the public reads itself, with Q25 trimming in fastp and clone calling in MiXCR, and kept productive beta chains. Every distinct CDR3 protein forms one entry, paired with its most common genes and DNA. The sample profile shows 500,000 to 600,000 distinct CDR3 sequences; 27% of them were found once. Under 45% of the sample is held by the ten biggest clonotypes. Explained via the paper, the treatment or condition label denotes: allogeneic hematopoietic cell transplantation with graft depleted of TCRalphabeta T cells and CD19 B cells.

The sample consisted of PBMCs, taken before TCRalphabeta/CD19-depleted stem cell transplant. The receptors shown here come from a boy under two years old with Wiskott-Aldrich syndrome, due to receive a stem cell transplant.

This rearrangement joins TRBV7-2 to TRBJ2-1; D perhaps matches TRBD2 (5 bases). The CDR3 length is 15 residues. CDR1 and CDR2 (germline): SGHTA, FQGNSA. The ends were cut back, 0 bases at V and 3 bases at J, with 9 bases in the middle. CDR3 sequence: CASSLAGALYNEQFF. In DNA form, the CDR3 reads TGTGCCAGCAGCTTAGCGGGAGCCCTCTACAATGAGCAGTTCTTC. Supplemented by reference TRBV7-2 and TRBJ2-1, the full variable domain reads GAGVSQSPSNKVTEKGKDVELRCDPISGHTALYWYRQSLGQGLEFLIYFQGNSAPDKSGLPSDRFSAERTGGSVSTLTIQRTQQEDSAVYLCASSLAGALYNEQFFGPGTRLTVL.

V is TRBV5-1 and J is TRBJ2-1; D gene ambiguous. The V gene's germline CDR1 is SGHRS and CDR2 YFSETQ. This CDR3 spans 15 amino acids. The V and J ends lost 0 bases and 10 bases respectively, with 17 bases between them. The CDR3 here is CASSLGASSAVEQFF. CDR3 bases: TGCGCCAGCAGCTTGGGAGCCTCCTCGGCGGTCGAGCAGTTCTTC.

The CDR3 here is CSAKVTGGFHNEQFF. In DNA form, the CDR3 reads TGCAGTGCTAAGGTGACGGGAGGGTTCCACAATGAGCAGTTCTTC. V gene TRBV20-1 combines with J gene TRBJ2-1, with 8 bases aligning to TRBD2. Trimming took 4 bases from V and 5 from J; bases not matched to a gene: 10. This CDR3 spans 15 amino acids. Germline lookup yields CDR1 DFQATT and CDR2 SNEGSKA (reference sequence).

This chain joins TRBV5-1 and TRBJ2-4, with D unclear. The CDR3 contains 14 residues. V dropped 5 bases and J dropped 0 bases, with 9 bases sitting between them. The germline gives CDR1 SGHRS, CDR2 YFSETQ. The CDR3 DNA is TGCGCCAGCAGTCCCCTGGGAGCCAAAAACATTCAGTACTTC. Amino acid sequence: CASSPLGAKNIQYF.

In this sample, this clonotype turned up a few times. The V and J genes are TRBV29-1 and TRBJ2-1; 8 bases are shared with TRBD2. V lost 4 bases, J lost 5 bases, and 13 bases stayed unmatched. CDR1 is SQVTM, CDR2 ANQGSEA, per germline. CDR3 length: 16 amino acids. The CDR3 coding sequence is TGCAGCGTTGGCGGGGGGAAGGGTCATACGGACAATGAGCAGTTCTTC. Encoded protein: CSVGGGKGHTDNEQFF.

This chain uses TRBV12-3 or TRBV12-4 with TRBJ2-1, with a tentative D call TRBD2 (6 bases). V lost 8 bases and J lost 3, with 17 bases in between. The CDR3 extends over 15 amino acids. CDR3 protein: CASLKRIADYNEQFF. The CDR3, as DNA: TGTGCCAGCCTTAAGCGGATAGCGGACTACAATGAGCAGTTCTTC.

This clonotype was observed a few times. The CDR3 protein is CSARPTEVGNTIYF. The CDR3, as DNA: TGCAGTGCTAGACCGACAGAAGTAGGAAACACCATATATTTT. The chain joins TRBV20-1 to TRBJ1-3; possibly TRBD1 for D (5 bases). Per germline, CDR1 DFQATT and CDR2 SNEGSKA (reference sequence). Trimming cost V 2 bases and J 4 bases, with 12 bases left between them. The CDR3 has 14 amino acids.

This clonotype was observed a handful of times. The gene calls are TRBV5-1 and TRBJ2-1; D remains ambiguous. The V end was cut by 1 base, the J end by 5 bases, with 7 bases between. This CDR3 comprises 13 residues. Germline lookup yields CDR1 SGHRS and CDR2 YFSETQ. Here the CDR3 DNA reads TGCGCCAGCAGCTTGCCGGAGAACAATGAGCAGTTCTTC. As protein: CASSLPENNEQFF.

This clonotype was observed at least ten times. For the CDR3, the DNA is TGCGCCAGCAGCTACCTGGGGGGCCAAGAGACCCAGTACTTC. Protein sequence: CASSYLGGQETQYF. The J gene is TRBJ2-5, the V gene TRBV5-1; the D gene is possibly TRBD2 (6 bases). The length of the CDR3 is 14 residues. Germline assignment: CDR1 SGHRS and CDR2 YFSETQ. With 3 bases removed from V and 1 base from J, the gap between germline ends came to 10 bases.

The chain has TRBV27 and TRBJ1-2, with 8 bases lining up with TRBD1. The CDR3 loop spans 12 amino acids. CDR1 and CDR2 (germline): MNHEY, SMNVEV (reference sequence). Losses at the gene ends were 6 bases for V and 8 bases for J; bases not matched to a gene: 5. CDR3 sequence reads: CASSRQGRGYTF. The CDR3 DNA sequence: TGTGCCAGCAGCCGACAGGGGAGAGGCTACACCTTC.

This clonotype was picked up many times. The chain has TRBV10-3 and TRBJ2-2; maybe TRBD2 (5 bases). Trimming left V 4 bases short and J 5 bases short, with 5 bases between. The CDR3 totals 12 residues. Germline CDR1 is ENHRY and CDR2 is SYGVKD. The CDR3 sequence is CAISAGTGELFF. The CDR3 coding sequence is TGTGCCATCAGTGCGGGGACCGGGGAGCTGTTTTTT.

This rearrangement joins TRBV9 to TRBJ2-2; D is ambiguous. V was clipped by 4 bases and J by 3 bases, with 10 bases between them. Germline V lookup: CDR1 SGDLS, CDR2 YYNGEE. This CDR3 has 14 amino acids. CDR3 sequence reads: CASSPHGYTGELFF. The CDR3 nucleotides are TGTGCCAGCAGCCCCCACGGGTACACCGGGGAGCTGTTTTTT.

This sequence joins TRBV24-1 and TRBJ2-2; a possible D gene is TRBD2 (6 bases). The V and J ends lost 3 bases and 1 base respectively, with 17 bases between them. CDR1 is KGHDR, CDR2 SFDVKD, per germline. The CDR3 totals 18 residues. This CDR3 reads CATSDGGIGRVNTGELFF. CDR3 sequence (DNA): TGTGCCACCAGTGATGGGGGGATCGGCAGGGTGAACACCGGGGAGCTGTTTTTT.

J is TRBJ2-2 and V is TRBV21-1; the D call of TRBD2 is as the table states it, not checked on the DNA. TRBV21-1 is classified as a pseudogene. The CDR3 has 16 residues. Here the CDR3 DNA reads TGTGCCCGTAAAAAACCCGGGGCTCTGAGGGGAGGGGAGCTGTTTTTT. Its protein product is CARKKPGALRGGELFF.

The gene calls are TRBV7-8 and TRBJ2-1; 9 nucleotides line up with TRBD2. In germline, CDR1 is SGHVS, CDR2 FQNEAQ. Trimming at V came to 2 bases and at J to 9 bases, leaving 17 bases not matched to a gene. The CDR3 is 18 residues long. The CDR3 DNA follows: TGTGCCAGCAGCTTATTGAGCCTAGCGGGAAGATCTCCGGGTGAGCAGTTCTTC. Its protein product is CASSLLSLAGRSPGEQFF.

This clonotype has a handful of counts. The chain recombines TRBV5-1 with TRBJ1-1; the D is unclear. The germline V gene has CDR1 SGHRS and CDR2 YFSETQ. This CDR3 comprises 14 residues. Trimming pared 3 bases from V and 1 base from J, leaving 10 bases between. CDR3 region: CASSSDLANTEAFF. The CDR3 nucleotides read TGCGCCAGCAGCTCGGACCTTGCGAACACTGAAGCTTTCTTT.

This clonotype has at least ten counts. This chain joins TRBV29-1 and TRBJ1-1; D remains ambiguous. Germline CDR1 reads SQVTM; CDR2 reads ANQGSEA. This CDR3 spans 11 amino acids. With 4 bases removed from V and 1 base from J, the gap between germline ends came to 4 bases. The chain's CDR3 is CSVVQNTEAFF. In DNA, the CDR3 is TGCAGCGTTGTGCAGAACACTGAAGCTTTCTTT.

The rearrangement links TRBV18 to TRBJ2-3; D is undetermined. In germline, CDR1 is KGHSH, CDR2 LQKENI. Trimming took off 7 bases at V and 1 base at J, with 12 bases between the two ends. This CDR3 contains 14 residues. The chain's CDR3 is CASCPARGTDTQYF. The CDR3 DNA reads TGTGCCAGCTGTCCCGCACGAGGCACAGATACGCAGTATTTT.

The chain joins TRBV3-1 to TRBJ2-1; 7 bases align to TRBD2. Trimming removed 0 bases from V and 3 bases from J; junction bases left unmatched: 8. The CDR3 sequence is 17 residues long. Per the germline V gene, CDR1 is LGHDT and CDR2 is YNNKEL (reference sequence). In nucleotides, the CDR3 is TGTGCCAGCAGCCAAGATCCCGCGGGAGAGTTCTACAATGAGCAGTTCTTC. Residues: CASSQDPAGEFYNEQFF.

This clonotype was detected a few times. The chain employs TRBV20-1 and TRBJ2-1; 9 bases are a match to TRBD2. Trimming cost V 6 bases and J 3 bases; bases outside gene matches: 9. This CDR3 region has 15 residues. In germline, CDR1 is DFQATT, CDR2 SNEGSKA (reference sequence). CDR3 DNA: TGCAGTGCCCCTGAAGCGGGAGGCCTCTACAATGAGCAGTTCTTC. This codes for CSAPEAGGLYNEQFF.

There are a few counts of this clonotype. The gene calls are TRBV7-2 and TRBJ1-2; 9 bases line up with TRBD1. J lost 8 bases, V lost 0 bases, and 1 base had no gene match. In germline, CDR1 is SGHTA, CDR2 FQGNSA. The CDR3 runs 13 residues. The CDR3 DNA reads TGTGCCAGCAGCTTAGCCGGACAGGGGGGCTACACCTTC. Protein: CASSLAGQGGYTF.

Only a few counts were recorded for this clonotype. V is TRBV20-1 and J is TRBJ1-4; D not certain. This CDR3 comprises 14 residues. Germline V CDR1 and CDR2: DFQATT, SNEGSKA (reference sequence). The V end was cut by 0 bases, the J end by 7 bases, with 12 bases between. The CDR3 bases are TGCAGTGCTAGAGATCCGGGGAGAGTTGAAAAACTGTTTTTT. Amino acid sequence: CSARDPGRVEKLFF.

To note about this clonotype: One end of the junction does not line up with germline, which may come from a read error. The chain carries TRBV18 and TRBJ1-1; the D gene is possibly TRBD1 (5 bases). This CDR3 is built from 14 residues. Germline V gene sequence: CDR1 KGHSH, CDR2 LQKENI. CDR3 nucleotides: TGTGCCAGCTCACCACCCGCAGGGAACGCTGAAGCTTTCTTT. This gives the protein CASSPPAGNAEAFF. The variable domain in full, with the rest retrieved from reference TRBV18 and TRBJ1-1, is NAGVMQNPRHLVRRRGQEARLRCSPMKGHSHVYWYRQLPEEGLKFMVYLQKENIIDESGMPKERFSAEFPKEGPSILRIQQVVRGDSAAYFCASSPPAGNAEAFFGQGTRLTVV.

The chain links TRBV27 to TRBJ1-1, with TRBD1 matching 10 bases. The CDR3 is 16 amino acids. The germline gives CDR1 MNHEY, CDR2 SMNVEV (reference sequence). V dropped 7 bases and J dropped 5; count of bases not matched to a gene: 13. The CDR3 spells CASKGLRQGAGTEAFF. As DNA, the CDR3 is TGTGCCAGCAAGGGCCTCCGACAGGGGGCGGGGACTGAAGCTTTCTTT.

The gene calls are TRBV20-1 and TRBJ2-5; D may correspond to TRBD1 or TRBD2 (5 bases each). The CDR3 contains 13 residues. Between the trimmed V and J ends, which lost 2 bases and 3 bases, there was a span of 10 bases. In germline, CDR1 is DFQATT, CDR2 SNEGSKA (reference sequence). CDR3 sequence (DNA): TGCAGTGCTAGACGAGGGGTGGAAGAGACCCAGTACTTC. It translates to CSARRGVEETQYF.

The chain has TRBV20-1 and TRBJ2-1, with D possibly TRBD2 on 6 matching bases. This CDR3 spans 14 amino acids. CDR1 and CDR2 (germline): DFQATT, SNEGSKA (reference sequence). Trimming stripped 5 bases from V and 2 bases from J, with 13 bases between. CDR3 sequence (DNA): TGCAGTGCTTCCAGGACTAACACCTACAATGAGCAGTTCTTC. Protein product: CSASRTNTYNEQFF.